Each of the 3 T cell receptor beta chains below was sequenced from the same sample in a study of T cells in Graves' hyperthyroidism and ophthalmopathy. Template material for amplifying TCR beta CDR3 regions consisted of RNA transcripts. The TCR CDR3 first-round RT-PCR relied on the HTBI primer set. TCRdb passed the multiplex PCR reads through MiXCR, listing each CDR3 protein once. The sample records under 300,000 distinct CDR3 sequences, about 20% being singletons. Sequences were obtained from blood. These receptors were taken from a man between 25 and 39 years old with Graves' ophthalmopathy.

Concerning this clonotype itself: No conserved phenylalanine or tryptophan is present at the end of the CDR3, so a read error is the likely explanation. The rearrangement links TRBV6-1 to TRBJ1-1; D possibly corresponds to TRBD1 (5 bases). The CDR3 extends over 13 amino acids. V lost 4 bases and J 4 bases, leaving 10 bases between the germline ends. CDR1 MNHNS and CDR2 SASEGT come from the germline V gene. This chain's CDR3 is CASSVRVSTEAFL. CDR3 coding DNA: TGTGCCAGCAGTGTCAGGGTAAGCACTGAAGCTTTCCTT.

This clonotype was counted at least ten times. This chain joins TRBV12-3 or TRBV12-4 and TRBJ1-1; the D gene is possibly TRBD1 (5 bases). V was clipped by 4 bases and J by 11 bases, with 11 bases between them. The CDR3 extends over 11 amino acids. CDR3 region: CASSYRSGAFF. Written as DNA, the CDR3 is TGTGCCAGCAGTTACAGGAGTGGCGCTTTCTTT.

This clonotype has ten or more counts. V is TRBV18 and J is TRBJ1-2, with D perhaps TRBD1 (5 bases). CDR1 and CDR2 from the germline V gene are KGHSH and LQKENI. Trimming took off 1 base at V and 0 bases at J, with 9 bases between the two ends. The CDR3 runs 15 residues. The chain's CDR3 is CASSPRQNANYGYTF. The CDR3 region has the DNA TGTGCCAGCTCACCACGACAGAACGCTAACTATGGCTACACCTTC.